The 18 T cell receptor beta chains given below trace back to one sample, sequenced in a study of blood T cells in healthy people across ages. PCR was performed a second time for about 6 to 12 cycles using a sample-barcoded 5' primer and a J-beta primer mix. Using its own MiXCR run on the 5' RACE reads, TCRdb lists one record per CDR3 protein. The sample consists of approximately 780,000 distinct CDR3 sequences, roughly 25% of them appearing once. The sample was also reused in another study, on T cells of mothers and their children.

Sequencing input: blood. These receptors all stem from a boy under 18 in good health.

Only a few counts were recorded for this clonotype. This chain uses TRBV6-6 with TRBJ1-1; 7 nucleotides align to TRBD1. The V and J ends lost 6 bases and 5 bases, in that order; junction bases with no gene match: 3. From germline, CDR1 is MNHNY and CDR2 SVGAGI (reference sequence). The CDR3 covers 12 residues. The CDR3 bases are TGTGCCAGCAGGGCCAGGGGGACTGAAGCTTTCTTT. This sequence encodes CASRARGTEAFF.

This chain joins TRBV27 and TRBJ2-5; 8 positions agree with TRBD1. This CDR3 has 14 residues. V lost 6 bases to trimming and J lost 4 bases; unmatched junction nucleotides: 7. Germline CDR1 and CDR2: MNHEY and SMNVEV (reference sequence). CDR3 sequence (DNA): TGTGCCAGCAGCCACCGGACAGGGAGAGAGACCCAGTACTTC. Protein: CASSHRTGRETQYF.

V and J are TRBV7-9 and TRBJ2-5; D unresolved. V was clipped by 1 base and J by 5 bases, with 11 bases between them. This CDR3 spans 14 amino acids. Germline-derived CDR1 and CDR2 are SEHNR and FQNEAQ (reference sequence). As DNA, the CDR3 is TGTGCCAGCAGCTTAGGACTCATCGGGGAGACCCAGTACTTC. Translating gives CASSLGLIGETQYF. Together with reference TRBV7-9 and TRBJ2-5, the CDR3 gives the full variable domain: DTGVSQNPRHKITKRGQNVTFRCDPISEHNRLYWYRQTLGQGPEFLTYFQNEAQLEKSRLLSDRFSAERPKGSFSTLEIQRTEQGDSAMYLCASSLGLIGETQYFGPGTRLLVL.

CDR3 in amino acids: CASSALGNIQYF. The DNA for the CDR3 is TGTGCCAGCAGTGCACTCGGAAACATTCAGTACTTC. The V and J genes are TRBV27 and TRBJ2-4; D remains unclear. With 5 bases removed from V and 6 bases from J, the gap between germline ends came to 8 bases. The CDR3 is made up of 12 amino acids. Germline V gene data show CDR1 as MNHEY and CDR2 as SMNVEV (reference sequence).

This clonotype has more than one count but fewer than ten. The chain couples TRBV7-9 to TRBJ1-2, with D hard to call. The CDR3 length is 11 residues. The V and J ends lost 8 bases and 8 bases respectively, with 12 bases between them. Germline V lookup: CDR1 SEHNR, CDR2 FQNEAQ (reference sequence). CDR3 sequence reads: CASLGSAGYTF. The CDR3 nucleotides read TGTGCCAGCCTCGGGTCTGCAGGCTACACCTTC.

The chain is built from TRBV5-1 and TRBJ2-1, with D uncertain. Germline V CDR1 and CDR2: SGHRS, YFSETQ. The CDR3 is 14 amino acids. V lost 6 bases, J lost 0 bases, and 10 bases lay in between. Written as DNA, the CDR3 is TGCGCCAGCACGAGTATTAGCTCCTACAATGAGCAGTTCTTC. It is translated as CASTSISSYNEQFF.

The chain is built from TRBV11-1 and TRBJ1-4, with a possible D match to TRBD1 (6 bases). Germline V gene data show CDR1 as SGHAT and CDR2 as FQDESV (reference sequence). CDR3 length: 14 amino acids. Trimming took off 5 bases at V and 3 bases at J, with 10 bases between the two ends. DNA for the CDR3: TGTGCCAGCAGCGACAGACAGGCTAATGAAAAACTGTTTTTT. It translates to CASSDRQANEKLFF.

This clonotype was picked up many times. V is TRBV7-9 and J is TRBJ2-7; 7 bases fit TRBD1. This CDR3 is built from 12 residues. Germline CDR1 is SEHNR and CDR2 is FQNEAQ (reference sequence). V shed 5 bases, J shed 4 bases, and the junction held 2 bases outside the gene matches. The CDR3 reads CASSPTGYEQYF. DNA of the CDR3: TGTGCCAGCAGCCCGACAGGGTACGAGCAGTACTTC.

The rearrangement uses TRBV12-3 or TRBV12-4 and TRBJ1-1; a possible D gene is TRBD1 (5 bases). V was clipped by 3 bases and J by 10 bases, with 15 bases between them. The CDR3 is made up of 13 amino acids. CDR3 in amino acids: CASSFQGSSSAFF. In DNA form, the CDR3 reads TGTGCCAGCAGTTTTCAGGGATCGAGTTCAGCTTTCTTT.

The J gene is TRBJ1-2, the V gene TRBV9; the D gene is possibly TRBD1 (5 bases). The V gene's germline CDR1 is SGDLS and CDR2 YYNGEE. With 0 bases removed from V and 0 bases from J, the gap between germline ends came to 12 bases. The CDR3 sequence is 16 residues long. The CDR3, as DNA: TGTGCCAGCAGCGTAGGGGGACGCATAGCTAACTATGGCTACACCTTC. Residues: CASSVGGRIANYGYTF. Full variable domain (rest looked up from reference TRBV9 and TRBJ1-2): DSGVTQTPKHLITATGQRVTLRCSPRSGDLSVYWYQQSLDQGLQFLIQYYNGEERAKGNILERFSAQQFPDLHSELNLSSLELGDSALYFCASSVGGRIANYGYTFGSGTRLTVV.

In this sample, this clonotype turned up many times. Germline is not matched at one junction end, which may reflect a read error. V gene TRBV12-3 or TRBV12-4 combines with J gene TRBJ1-5; D is undetermined. The CDR3 sequence is 13 residues long. CDR3 nucleotides: TGCGCCAGCAGCTTGGCCGGCAATCAGCCCCAGCATTTT. Protein sequence: CASSLAGNQPQHF.

In this sample, this clonotype turned up once. V gene TRBV6-6 combines with J gene TRBJ1-6; tentative D call: TRBD1 (5 bases). This CDR3 comprises 14 residues. Trimming took 6 bases from V and 9 from J, leaving 15 bases between them. Looked up from germline, CDR1 is MNHNY and CDR2 is SVGAGI (reference sequence). CDR3 loop: CASRTDRVASPLHF. CDR3 in DNA: TGTGCCAGCAGGACCGACAGAGTCGCTTCACCCCTCCACTTT.

V and J are TRBV27 and TRBJ2-1; TRBD2 matches 9 bases. Trimming took 3 bases from V and 7 from J; bases not matched to a gene: 7. Per the germline V gene, CDR1 is MNHEY and CDR2 is SMNVEV (reference sequence). This CDR3 has 15 residues. Written as DNA, the CDR3 is TGTGCCAGCAGTTTCGGCGGGGGGGCCTTGAATGAGCAGTTCTTC. Its protein is CASSFGGGALNEQFF.

The V gene is TRBV11-2, the J gene TRBJ2-1; 13 bases match TRBD2. CDR1 is SGHAT and CDR2 is FQNNGV in the germline V gene. With 3 bases clipped from V and 14 bases from J, the junction kept 4 bases outside the gene matches. The CDR3 spans 13 residues. CDR3: CASSFSGLAGEFF. CDR3 nucleotide sequence: TGTGCCAGCAGCTTCTCAGGACTAGCGGGGGAGTTCTTC. The full variable domain, its missing parts supplied by reference TRBV11-2 and TRBJ2-1, is EAGVAQSPRYKIIEKRQSVAFWCNPISGHATLYWYQQILGQGPKLLIQFQNNGVVDDSQLPKDRFSAERLKGVDSTLKIQPAKLEDSAVYLCASSFSGLAGEFFGPGTRLTVL.

This clonotype was observed a few times. The CDR3: CASSPRTSGGAAKNIQYF. CDR3 bases: TGTGCCAGCAGCCCCCGGACTAGCGGGGGGGCCGCCAAAAACATTCAGTACTTC. The rearrangement joins TRBV3-1 to TRBJ2-4, with 15 bases aligning to TRBD2. The germline CDR1 and CDR2 sequences are LGHDT and YNNKEL (reference sequence). The J segment lost 1 base and the V segment lost 4 bases, leaving 5 bases of the junction unmatched. The CDR3 runs 18 residues.

V gene TRBV15 combines with J gene TRBJ1-6; unclear D gene. The CDR3 is made up of 18 amino acids. In germline, CDR1 is LNHNV, CDR2 YYDKDF (reference sequence). The V and J ends lost 8 bases and 0 bases respectively, with 20 bases between them. CDR3 loop: CATGVPVDAGSYNSPLHF. CDR3 nucleotide sequence: TGTGCCACCGGAGTCCCGGTCGACGCAGGCTCCTATAATTCACCCCTCCACTTT.

This clonotype was counted a single time. V gene TRBV4-1 combines with J gene TRBJ1-1; the match to TRBD1 covers 8 bases. Germline assignment: CDR1 MGHRA and CDR2 YSYEKL. Trimming cost V 0 bases and J 13 bases; bases outside gene matches: 13. This CDR3 spans 15 amino acids. DNA of the CDR3: TGCGCCAGCAGCCAAGATCCCGCCGACAGGGGAGGAGATTTCTTT. Its translation is CASSQDPADRGGDFF.

The chain links TRBV28 to TRBJ2-4, with D tentatively TRBD2 (5 bases). V lost 4 bases, J lost 7 bases, and 14 bases lay in between. Per the germline V gene, CDR1 is MDHEN and CDR2 is SYDVKM. The CDR3 sequence is 14 residues long. As DNA, the CDR3 is TGTGCCAGCAGTTCCGGCAGCCCGGGGAACATTCAGTACTTC. This sequence encodes CASSSGSPGNIQYF.